This passage covers 9 T cell receptor delta chains from one sample sequenced in a study of gamma-delta T cells after stem cell transplantation. TCRdb re-identified clones in the RT-PCR reads via CATT. Of about 3,000 delta-chain clones in the sample, roughly 3% were seen once. The sample comprised gamma-delta T cells. The receptors stem from a human donor. It is not recorded whose cells these are; they may come from a transplant donor.

This clone is labeled as medium-sized. Other DNA sequences in the same sample also yield this CDR3. This chain's CDR3 is CACDILGDNTDKLIF. CDR3 in DNA: TGTGCCTGTGACATACTGGGGGACAACACCGATAAACTCATCTTT. This sequence joins TRDV2 and TRDJ1; TRDD3 matches 9 bases. This CDR3 spans 15 amino acids. Germline trimming cut 2 bases from V and 0 bases from J; bases unmatched to any gene: 3. CDR1 GEAIGNYY and CDR2 EKD come from the germline V gene.

A word on this clone: This DNA's translation differs at residue 13 from TCRdb's protein, which comes from a much larger clone; a read error is likely, and the protein shown is translated from the DNA. The chain combines TRDV2 with TRDJ3; TRDD3 matches at 9 bases. Germline loops: CDR1 GEAIGNYY, CDR2 EKD. This CDR3 has 18 residues. As DNA, the CDR3 is TGTGCCTGTGACACGTACTGGGGGAGCTCCTGGGACGCCCGACAGATGTTTTTC. Its translation is CACDTYWGSSWDARQMFF.

The V call is TRDV2, the J call TRDJ1, with 11 bases lining up with TRDD3. Germline loops: CDR1 GEAIGNYY, CDR2 EKD. The CDR3 has 21 amino acids. Trimming cost V 0 bases and J 0 bases; bases outside gene matches: 17. The CDR3 spells CACDTVSWAGGYPSNTDKLIF. The CDR3 nucleotides are TGTGCCTGTGACACCGTTTCCTGGGCTGGGGGATACCCCTCTAACACCGATAAACTCATCTTT.

This clone was seen only a few times. The rearrangement joins TRDV2 to TRDJ1; 9 positions agree with TRDD3. Germline V gene lookup returns CDR1 GEAIGNYY and CDR2 EKD. With 0 bases clipped from V and 3 bases from J, the junction kept 4 bases outside the gene matches. This CDR3 contains 15 residues. CDR3 nucleotides: TGTGCCTGTGACACCGTGGGGGATAAGGCCGATAAACTCATCTTT. Amino acid sequence: CACDTVGDKADKLIF.

Note on this clone: With only one base between it and a far larger clone, this is likely a read error. This sequence joins TRDV2 and TRDJ1; TRDD3 might be the D (5 bases). Trimming took 1 base from V and 0 from J, leaving 17 bases between them. The CDR3 is made up of 17 amino acids. Per germline, CDR1 GEAIGNYY and CDR2 EKD. The CDR3 spells CACDTAGGPMYTDKLIF. The DNA for the CDR3 is TGTGCCTGTGACACTGCGGGGGGCCCGATGTACACCGATAAACTCATCTTT.

Remarks on this clone: The junction shows a germline mismatch at one end, possibly a read error. The chain recombines TRDV2 with TRDJ1, with 9 nucleotides matching TRDD3. This CDR3 contains 17 residues. Germline V CDR1 and CDR2: GEAIGNYY, EKD. The CDR3 loop reads CARDPVLGEGYTDKLIF. The DNA of the CDR3 is TGTGCCCGTGATCCTGTACTGGGGGAAGGGTACACCGATAAACTCATCTTT.

Concerning this clone: A far larger clone is off by one base, so a read error is likely. Other nucleotide sequences from this sample produce the same CDR3. The V gene is TRDV2, the J gene TRDJ1, with D possibly TRDD3 on 6 matching bases. Germline CDR1 and CDR2: GEAIGNYY and EKD. The CDR3 totals 16 residues. The CDR3 DNA follows: TGTGCCTGTGACACTCTGGGGTCGCTGTACACCGATAAACTCATCTTC. Translating gives CACDTLGSLYTDKLIF.

For this clone: TCRdb has a much larger clone's protein, which differs at residue 14 from the translation of this DNA, likely because of a read error; what is shown is the protein translated from the DNA. The chain employs TRDV2 and TRDJ1; TRDD3 agrees at 12 bases. CDR1 GEAIGNYY and CDR2 EKD come from the germline V gene. The CDR3 consists of 16 residues. This CDR3 reads CACDTLTGGYTDKPIF. The CDR3 coding sequence is TGTGCCTGTGACACCTTGACTGGGGGATACACCGATAAACCCATCTTT.

This clone has a handful of counts. TCRdb's entry gives the protein of a much larger clone, which mismatches this DNA's translation at residue 11, likely from a read error; the protein reported here is translated from the DNA. The chain recombines TRDV2 with TRDJ1; TRDD3 matches 9 bases. From germline, CDR1 is GEAIGNYY and CDR2 EKD. The CDR3 consists of 16 residues. V trimming: 2 bases; J trimming: 3 bases; junction bases outside the gene matches: 9. CDR3 region: CACDILGDRNADKLIF. As DNA, the CDR3 is TGTGCCTGTGACATTCTGGGGGATCGTAACGCCGATAAACTCATCTTT.